This entry lists 17 T cell receptor beta chains sequenced from one sample in a study of cytomegalovirus exposure and HLA in healthy donors (TCRdb year 2017). Libraries were made using the immunoSEQ multiplex PCR assay. The multiplex PCR relied on a mix of 60 forward primers for TCR Vbeta segments and 13 reverse primers for TCR Jbeta segments. The immuneACCESS repertoire file appears here via TCRdb, limited to in-frame rearrangements. These files lack a portion of the clones; in checked studies, under half of the deficit traces to unresolved V genes, and the cause of the others is not known. This sample is represented by 65,000 to 100,000 clones; nearly 80% of them were singletons. In total, the top ten clones hold roughly 5.5% of the sample. Material for sequencing was PBMCs. These receptors were collected from a female donor in good health and CMV-seronegative.

This chain joins TRBV4-2 and TRBJ1-3, with D possibly TRBD1 on 5 matching bases. The CDR3 totals 21 residues. Trimming took 0 bases from V and 0 from J, leaving 24 bases between them. Germline CDR1 reads LGHNA; CDR2 reads YNFKEQ. The CDR3 protein is CASSQEGVGGGRLSSGNTIYF. The CDR3 DNA is TGTGCCAGCAGCCAAGAAGGGGTAGGCGGGGGACGGTTATCCTCTGGAAACACCATATATTTT.

V and J are TRBV6-1 and TRBJ2-5; 7 nucleotides line up with TRBD2. V lost 7 bases, J lost 4 bases, and 12 bases stayed unmatched. CDR1 is MNHNS, CDR2 SASEGT, per germline. CDR3 length: 15 residues. CDR3 DNA sequence: TGTGCCAGCACCCACCGGACTAGTGAGGCAGAGACCCAGTACTTC. This gives the protein CASTHRTSEAETQYF.

This clone has a handful of counts. The rearrangement uses TRBV4-1 and TRBJ1-2; possibly TRBD1 for D (6 bases). The V gene lost 1 base and the J gene lost 4 bases, with 10 bases spanning the gap. Germline V gene data show CDR1 as MGHRA and CDR2 as YSYEKL. This CDR3 has 14 amino acids. The CDR3 loop reads CASSQATGLYGYTF. The CDR3 nucleotides read TGCGCCAGCAGCCAAGCGACAGGCCTCTATGGCTACACCTTC.

V usage is TRBV4-3 and J usage is TRBJ2-3; 9 bases match TRBD1. Germline-derived CDR1 and CDR2 are LGHNA and YSLEER. The CDR3 has 14 amino acids. The ends lost 3 bases at V and 6 bases at J; junction bases unmatched: 4. CDR3 region: CASSQGDREDTQYF. Here the CDR3 DNA reads TGCGCCAGCAGCCAGGGGGACAGGGAGGATACGCAGTATTTT.

This clone was seen once. The rearrangement uses TRBV7-3 and TRBJ1-1; 7 nucleotides align to TRBD1. CDR1 and CDR2 (germline): SGHTA, FQGTGA. This CDR3 contains 13 residues. Trimming removed 3 bases from V and 6 bases from J; junction bases left unmatched: 4. CDR3 DNA sequence: TGTGCCAGCAGCTTCTCCCAGGGGGCTGAAGCTTTCTTT. Its translation is CASSFSQGAEAFF.

V is TRBV28 and J is TRBJ2-2; 9 nucleotides line up with TRBD1. Per the germline V gene, CDR1 is MDHEN and CDR2 is SYDVKM. The CDR3 sequence is 15 residues long. Trimming at V came to 4 bases and at J to 5 bases, leaving 5 bases not matched to a gene. The CDR3 reads CASSSGQGETGELFF. CDR3 coding DNA: TGTGCCAGCAGTTCGGGACAGGGAGAGACCGGGGAGCTGTTTTTT.

This chain connects TRBV15 to TRBJ2-1, with 12 nucleotides matching TRBD2. The V gene's germline CDR1 is LNHNV and CDR2 YYDKDF (reference sequence). This CDR3 region has 16 residues. V lost 2 bases to trimming and J lost 3 bases; unmatched junction nucleotides: 2. CDR3 sequence (DNA): TGTGCCACCAGCAGACCGGGACTAGCGGGCTACAATGAGCAGTTCTTC. It is translated as CATSRPGLAGYNEQFF.

On this clone: Other DNA sequences in this specimen translate into the identical CDR3. This chain uses TRBV7-2 with TRBJ1-1; 9 bases are shared with TRBD1. Germline assignment: CDR1 SGHTA and CDR2 FQGNSA. Trimming cost V 5 bases and J 5 bases; bases outside gene matches: 6. CDR3 length equals 14 residues. The CDR3 DNA reads as TGTGCCAGCAGCCTGACAGGGGGATTGACTGAAGCTTTCTTT. Residues: CASSLTGGLTEAFF.

This chain links TRBV19 with TRBJ2-1; 10 positions match TRBD1. The CDR3 has 13 residues. The V gene's germline CDR1 is LNHDA and CDR2 SQIVND (reference sequence). The junction had 5 bases not matched to a gene; V was cut back by 8 bases and J by 7 bases. CDR3 in DNA: TGTGCCAGTGGGACAGGGGAAAGAAATGAGCAGTTCTTC. The encoded protein is CASGTGERNEQFF.

J is TRBJ1-5 and V is TRBV11-3; D may be TRBD1 (5 bases). Trimming cost V 0 bases and J 6 bases, with 9 bases left between them. Germline V gene sequence: CDR1 SGHNT, CDR2 YENEEA. This CDR3 contains 14 residues. The CDR3: CASSLEGQGQPQHF. The CDR3 DNA is TGTGCCAGCAGCTTAGAAGGTCAGGGTCAGCCCCAGCATTTT.

The V gene is TRBV30, the J gene TRBJ1-5; D possibly corresponds to TRBD1 (5 bases). The germline V gene encodes CDR1 GTSNPN and CDR2 SVGIG (reference sequence). Trimming pared 0 bases from V and 6 bases from J, leaving 24 bases between. This CDR3 has 18 residues. The CDR3 DNA follows: TGTGCCTGGAGTGTACAGGCAGGGAGGGGTGCAATTGGTCAGCCCCAGCATTTT. Translated, it gives CAWSVQAGRGAIGQPQHF.

J is TRBJ2-7 and V is TRBV18, with 9 positions matching TRBD1. Trimming removed 1 base from V and 0 bases from J; junction bases left unmatched: 4. CDR3 size: 16 residues. The germline CDR1 and CDR2 sequences are KGHSH and LQKENI. CDR3 DNA sequence: TGTGCCAGCTCACCACTGGGACAGGGTTTCTCCTACGAGCAGTACTTC. Translation gives CASSPLGQGFSYEQYF.

This clone was detected only once. This chain links TRBV5-6 with TRBJ1-2, with D possibly TRBD1 on 6 matching bases. The CDR3 contains 16 residues. Germline loops: CDR1 SGHDT, CDR2 YYEEEE. V was trimmed by 2 bases and J by 7 bases, leaving 21 bases between them. CDR3 sequence (DNA): TGTGCCAGCAGCTTCCCCGGGACATCCCAAAGGGGTGGCTACACCTTC. This sequence encodes CASSFPGTSQRGGYTF. The full variable domain, completed using reference TRBV5-6 and TRBJ1-2, is DAGVTQSPTHLIKTRGQQVTLRCSPKSGHDTVSWYQQALGQGPQFIFQYYEEEERQRGNFPDRFSGHQFPNYSSELNVNALLLGDSALYLCASSFPGTSQRGGYTFGSGTRLTVV.

The rearrangement links TRBV5-1 to TRBJ2-7; the D gene is possibly TRBD2 (7 bases). This CDR3 is built from 17 residues. Looked up from germline, CDR1 is SGHRS and CDR2 is YFSETQ. V shed 4 bases and J shed 2 bases, with 22 bases lying between them. The CDR3 DNA is TGCGCCAGCAGCCCAAAACCCGGGGGGCAGGGGACCTACGAGCAGTACTTC. It is translated as CASSPKPGGQGTYEQYF.

The chain is built from TRBV7-7 and TRBJ1-5; D gene unclear. CDR3 size: 11 residues. Per the germline V gene, CDR1 is SSHAT and CDR2 is FNYEAQ (reference sequence). CDR3: CASWERGPQHF. The CDR3 DNA follows: TGTGCTAGCTGGGAGCGGGGGCCCCAGCATTTT.

The chain combines TRBV20-1 with TRBJ2-7; D remains unclear. Germline CDR1 is DFQATT and CDR2 is SNEGSKA (reference sequence). The CDR3 contains 11 residues. Trimming left V 2 bases short and J 5 bases short, with 7 bases between. Written as DNA, the CDR3 is TGCAGTGCTAGAAGAGAAAACGAGCAGTACTTC. This codes for CSARRENEQYF.

The chain combines TRBV28 with TRBJ2-2; tentatively, D is TRBD1 (6 bases). The V end lost 8 bases, the J end lost 3 bases, and 10 bases lay between the germline ends. Looked up from germline, CDR1 is MDHEN and CDR2 is SYDVKM. This CDR3 region has 13 residues. CDR3 DNA sequence: TGTGCCAGCCTTTCAGGGGACACCGGGGAGCTGTTTTTT. Protein product: CASLSGDTGELFF.